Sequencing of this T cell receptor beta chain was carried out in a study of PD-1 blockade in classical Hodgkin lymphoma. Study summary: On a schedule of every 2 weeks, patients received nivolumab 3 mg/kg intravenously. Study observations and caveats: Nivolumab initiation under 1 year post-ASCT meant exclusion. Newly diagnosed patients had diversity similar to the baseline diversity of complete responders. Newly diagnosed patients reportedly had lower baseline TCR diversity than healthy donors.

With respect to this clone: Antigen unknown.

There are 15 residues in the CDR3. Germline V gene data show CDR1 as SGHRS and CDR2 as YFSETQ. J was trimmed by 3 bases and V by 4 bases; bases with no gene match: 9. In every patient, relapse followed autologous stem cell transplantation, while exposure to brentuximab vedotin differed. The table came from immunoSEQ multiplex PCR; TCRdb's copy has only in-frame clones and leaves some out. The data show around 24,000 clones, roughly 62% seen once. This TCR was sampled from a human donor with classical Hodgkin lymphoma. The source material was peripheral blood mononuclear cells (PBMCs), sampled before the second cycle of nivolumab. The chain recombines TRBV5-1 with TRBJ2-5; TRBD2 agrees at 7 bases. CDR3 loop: CASSDISAGKETQYF. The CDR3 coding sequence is TGCGCCAGCAGCGATATTTCAGCGGGGAAAGAGACCCAGTACTTC.